This TCR beta chain is drawn from a study of control samples from healthy donors and cancer patients (TCRdb year 2020). As to this clone: Its binding antigen is unknown. Base qualities are not at hand, and no much larger clone is one base apart.

The receptor library was made with the immunoSEQ multiplex PCR assay. The immuneACCESS repertoire file appears here via TCRdb, limited to in-frame rearrangements. These files lack a portion of the clones; in checked studies, under half of the deficit traces to unresolved V genes, and the cause of the others is not known. For this sample there are 70,000 to 100,000 clones; approximately 91% appear just once. Together, the top ten hold less than 9% of the sample. The CDR3 sequence holds 12 residues, the cysteine and phenylalanine included. Only the CDR3 DNA is retained, 36 bases long and in frame from the first base. CDR1 and CDR2 are drawn from the germline V gene (reference sequence): LGHDT, YNNKEL. V lost 4 bases and J lost 8 bases; the stretch between them is 11 bases long.

The source material was blood. The chain is assembled from TRBV3-1 (or the pseudogene TRBV3-2) and TRBJ1-1, with a tentative D gene TRBD1 over 6 matching bases. The origin of this receptor is a woman aged 60-75 years in good health. Read as DNA, the sequence is TGTGCCAGCAGCCCATCAGGGGCAGAAGCTTTCTTT. It translates to CASSPSGAEAFF.